This entry lists 5 T cell receptor beta chains sequenced from one sample in a study of cytomegalovirus exposure and HLA in healthy donors. A multiplex PCR was run with 60 Vbeta primers and 13 Jbeta primers. Some clones are missing from TCRdb's copy, which holds only in-frame ones; the method was immunoSEQ multiplex PCR. The table records roughly 130,000 clones, 82% of them present only once. The material sequenced was PBMCs. The receptor set was obtained from a male donor in good health and CMV-seropositive.

In this sample, this clone turned up once. This chain links TRBV29-1 with TRBJ2-5; TRBD2 agrees at 9 bases. CDR3 size: 12 residues. V dropped 0 bases and J dropped 11; count of bases not matched to a gene: 4. Germline V lookup: CDR1 SQVTM, CDR2 ANQGSEA. The CDR3 region is CSVEDPAGGQYF. CDR3 DNA sequence: TGCAGCGTTGAAGATCCGGCGGGGGGGCAGTACTTC.

In its sample, this clone was seen a few times. The chain links TRBV28 to TRBJ1-5; possible D gene TRBD1, 6 bases. Trimming pared 6 bases from V and 0 bases from J, leaving 12 bases between. CDR1 and CDR2 from the germline V gene are MDHEN and SYDVKM. The CDR3 sequence is 15 residues long. The CDR3: CASRGTQYSNQPQHF. CDR3 bases: TGTGCCAGCAGAGGGACACAATATAGCAATCAGCCCCAGCATTTT.

This clone was seen once. The chain recombines TRBV7-2 with TRBJ2-7, with D possibly TRBD1 on 5 matching bases. CDR3 length: 14 amino acids. CDR1 and CDR2 from the germline V gene are SGHTA and FQGNSA. V lost 5 bases and J 3 bases, leaving 14 bases between the germline ends. The CDR3: CASSVQRQFYEQYF. For the CDR3, the DNA is TGTGCCAGCAGCGTCCAGAGACAGTTCTACGAGCAGTACTTC.

This rearrangement joins TRBV4-3 to TRBJ2-1; 10 bases line up with TRBD2. The ends lost 1 base at V and 8 bases at J; junction bases unmatched: 11. Looked up from germline, CDR1 is LGHNA and CDR2 is YSLEER. This CDR3 region has 17 residues. The CDR3 loop is CASSQALAGVGPDEQFF. CDR3 nucleotide sequence: TGCGCCAGCAGCCAAGCCCTAGCGGGAGTGGGACCAGATGAGCAGTTCTTC.

This chain uses TRBV10-3 with TRBJ2-7, with no clear D. CDR1 is ENHRY, CDR2 SYGVKD, per germline. There are 13 residues in the CDR3. Between the trimmed V and J ends, which lost 4 bases and 3 bases, there was a span of 10 bases. The DNA for the CDR3 is TGTGCCATCAGTGGACCGGAGATCTACGAGCAGTACTTC. Residues: CAISGPEIYEQYF.